This T cell receptor (beta chain) was sequenced during a study of shared clonotypes between healthy human individuals. The overall study: Three CD4 naive, three CD4 memory, two CD8 naive and one CD8 memory plate were used per donor. Findings and caveats of the study: Compared with clonotypes that all four donors shared, non-shared clonotypes had lower generation probabilities. It was observed that roughly 4.8% of naive CD4 clonotypes were shared across several donors.

CD4+ cells yielded CD45RA+ naive and CD45RA-negative memory subsets. The repertoire was sequenced with immunoSEQ multiplex PCR; TCRdb's copy has only in-frame clones and lacks some. This table has nearly 1 million clones, more than 75% appearing once. Germline trimming cut 5 bases from V and 6 bases from J; bases unmatched to any gene: 8. Per germline, CDR1 SEHNR and CDR2 FQNEAQ (reference sequence). The CDR3 consists of 14 residues. To note about this clone: As yet, its antigen is unknown.

The origin of this receptor is a man between 18 and 35 years old in good health. This chain joins TRBV7-9 and TRBJ1-2; TRBD1 matches at 8 bases. Sequenced input: memory CD4+ T cells sorted from blood. The subset here: CD45RA-negative fraction. DNA of the CDR3: TGTGCCAGCAGCCGTACCGGACAGGGAGATGGCTACACCTTC. Translation gives CASSRTGQGDGYTF.